This TCR beta chain was profiled in a study of PD-1 blockade in classical Hodgkin lymphoma. This clone was seen ten or more times. Every one of the patients relapsed after autologous stem cell transplantation (brentuximab vedotin exposure was variable). Produced via immunoSEQ multiplex PCR; TCRdb's table is partial and in-frame only. The sample has over 60,000 clones, 71% seen once. The CDR3 consists of 14 residues. CDR1 is SGHKS and CDR2 is YYEKEE in the germline V gene (reference sequence). Trimming stripped 0 bases from V and 1 base from J, with 7 bases between. The chain uses TRBV5-5 and TRBJ1-1, with D uncertain. The sequence was obtained from a human donor with classical Hodgkin lymphoma. The sequencing used peripheral blood mononuclear cells (PBMCs), collected before the second cycle of nivolumab. The CDR3 sequence: CASSLAPGNTEAFF. The CDR3 DNA reads as TGTGCCAGCAGCTTGGCCCCGGGGAACACTGAAGCTTTCTTT.